These T cell receptor beta chains were read from a single sample in a study of T cell responses to AZD1222 COVID-19 vaccine. Generated by immunoSEQ multiplex PCR, the TCRdb table keeps only in-frame clones and is missing some. The data contain around 80,000 clones, approximately 85% of them seen just once; the ten biggest clones take up about 10%. The sequenced sample was peripheral blood, obtained 28 days after the second AZD1222 dose. These receptors were taken from an adult who received the AZD1222 COVID-19 vaccine. CDR3s include the opening cysteine and the closing phenylalanine or tryptophan. D genes are given only for firm matches. Part of the rows lack a size; the others show once, few, many or a class for expanded clones.

D gene,J gene,clone size,V gene,CDR3 DNA,CDR3 protein
TRBD2,TRBJ2-3,.,TRBV6-5,TGTGCCAGCAGTCTTAGCGGGGCCTACACAGATACGCAGTATTTT,CASSLSGAYTDTQYF
.,TRBJ2-7,.,TRBV7-2,TGTGCCAGCAGCCTCCGGGTCTTCGGGGGATACGAGCAGTACTTC,CASSLRVFGGYEQYF
.,TRBJ1-2,.,TRBV28,TGTGCCAGCAGTTCCAACATTCGGGGCTACACCTTC,CASSSNIRGYTF
TRBD2,TRBJ2-1,few,TRBV4-1,TGCGCCAGCAGCCAAGGACTAGCGGCCTCCTACAATGAGCAGTTCTTC,CASSQGLAASYNEQFF
.,TRBJ2-1,.,TRBV15,TGTGCCACCAGCAGAGGGACAAGAAGTGGTATAGTTGAGCAGTTCTTC,CATSRGTRSGIVEQFF
.,TRBJ1-1,once,TRBV6-2/TRBV6-3,TGTGCCAGCAGTTACAGCGCGGTGAACACTGAAGCTTTCTTT,CASSYSAVNTEAFF
.,TRBJ1-3,.,TRBV2,TGTGCCAGCTCTTTGTTTGGCCACACCATATATTTT,CASSLFGHTIYF
TRBD1,TRBJ1-2,.,TRBV7-9,TGTGCCAGCAGCGTACCGGGACAGGACAATTATGGCTACACCTTC,CASSVPGQDNYGYTF
TRBD1,TRBJ1-4,.,TRBV5-5,TGTGCCAGCAGCTTGAGTATGGGACAGAATGAAAAACTGTTTTTT,CASSLSMGQNEKLFF
TRBD1,TRBJ1-5,.,TRBV5-1,TGCGCCAGGAAGGCCGGGACAGCCACTTATAGCAATCAGCCCCAGCATTTT,CARKAGTATYSNQPQHF
.,TRBJ2-3,.,TRBV3-1/TRBV3-2,TGTGCCAGCAGCCAAGATGGTGTGGGAAACACAGATACGCAGTATTTT,CASSQDGVGNTDTQYF
TRBD1,TRBJ1-2,few,TRBV23-1,TGCGCCAGCAGTCAATCCCCGGCGGGACAGGGGGCGTCTGGCTACACCTTC,CASSQSPAGQGASGYTF
TRBD2,TRBJ2-5,.,TRBV29-1,TGCAGCGTCGCTGGGACTAGCGGGGGGGCTTGGGAGACCCAGTACTTC,CSVAGTSGGAWETQYF
.,TRBJ1-2,few,TRBV21-1,TGTGCCAGCACCCGATGTAGCAGGGGAGTGAATGGCTACACCTTC,CASTRCSRGVNGYTF
.,TRBJ1-4,.,TRBV25-1,TGTGCCAGCAGACAGGGCCTACTCGAAAAACTGTTTTTT,CASRQGLLEKLFF
TRBD1,TRBJ2-7,.,TRBV25-1,TGTGCCAGAACAGGGGGCCCTTCTAAATACGAGCAGTACTTC,CARTGGPSKYEQYF
.,TRBJ1-1,once,TRBV2,TGTGCCAGCAGCACGACACAAAGGGGGTACACTGAAGCTTTCTTT,CASSTTQRGYTEAFF
.,TRBJ1-1,.,TRBV30,TGTGCCTGGGCGGGAGTAAGTGAAGCTTTCTTT,CAWAGVSEAFF
.,TRBJ2-1,.,TRBV10-3,TGTGCCACCGAAGGTGGACTCGCCTGGTTCTTC,CATEGGLAWFF
TRBD1,TRBJ2-3,.,TRBV15,TGTGCCACCAGCAGAGCATACCTTGACAGGGAAGGGGACACAGATACGCAGTATTTT,CATSRAYLDREGDTDTQYF
TRBD1,TRBJ1-5,.,TRBV19,TGTGCCAGTAAAGATCGCGGACAGGCGGCCCAGCCCCAGCATTTT,CASKDRGQAAQPQHF
.,TRBJ1-1,.,TRBV7-8,TGTGCCAGCAGCCCCCCACTTGCGGACGGCTACATGAACACTGAAGCTTTCTTT,CASSPPLADGYMNTEAFF
.,TRBJ2-5,.,TRBV2,TGTGCCAGCAAACCAGGGTCCCGGGAGACCCAGTACTTC,CASKPGSRETQYF
TRBD1,TRBJ2-2,.,TRBV18,TGTGCCAGCAGGACAGGGTCCACCGGGGAGCTGTTTTTT,CASRTGSTGELFF
.,TRBJ2-2,.,TRBV28,TGTGCCAGCAGTTTAGGGGCCATCGGGACGACAGTCAACACCGGGGAGCTGTTTTTT,CASSLGAIGTTVNTGELFF
.,TRBJ2-1,.,TRBV5-5,TGTGCCAGCAGCTTGAGTGGCGGGGTGTCCTACAATGAGCAGTTCTTC,CASSLSGGVSYNEQFF
TRBD2,TRBJ2-5,.,TRBV7-6,TGTGCCAGCAGCTTAGCTGCAGCGGGGGCCTCTCGGGAGACCCAGTACTTC,CASSLAAAGASRETQYF
TRBD1,TRBJ1-2,.,TRBV29-1,TGCAGCGTCCATCCCGGGACAGAATATGGCTACACCTTC,CSVHPGTEYGYTF